The TCR beta chain described here comes from a study of T cells expressing NK-cell markers. TCRdb reanalyzed the 5' RACE reads, giving one entry per CDR3 protein sequence and no DNA. The sample features around 470,000 distinct CDR3 sequences, with approximately 1.5% in its top ten. Germline V gene data show CDR1 as SNHLY and CDR2 as FYNNEI. The CDR3 sequence is 14 residues long. The TCR was taken from a woman in her forties or fifties in good health. The material sequenced was blood T cells: a sorted CD56 or NKG2C T cell subset, CD4+ or CD8+ T cells, or bulk PBMC T cells (not recorded which). The chain joins TRBV2 to TRBJ1-1. CDR3: CASSKEEGNTEAFF.